This entry lists 5 T cell receptor beta chains sequenced from one sample in a study of blood T cell repertoires in COVID-19. Sequencing used immunoSEQ multiplex PCR; TCRdb keeps in-frame clones, though not all of them. The sample comprises 150,000 to 170,000 clones, 70% to 85% of which are singletons, and 0.63% rests with the top ten. The source material was peripheral blood. All receptors come from a man in his fifties or sixties with COVID-19, enrolled during active disease.

V and J are TRBV7-9 and TRBJ1-2, with 7 bases aligning to TRBD1. V shed 6 bases, J shed 7 bases, and the junction held 8 bases outside the gene matches. This CDR3 comprises 13 residues. The germline V gene encodes CDR1 SEHNR and CDR2 FQNEAQ (reference sequence). CDR3 bases: TGTGCCAGCAGTCAAGACAGGGTGGGTGGCTACACCTTC. Translating gives CASSQDRVGGYTF.

V and J are TRBV7-9 and TRBJ2-2; unclear D gene. V shed 5 bases and J shed 6 bases, with 7 bases lying between them. This CDR3 has 12 amino acids. The germline V gene encodes CDR1 SEHNR and CDR2 FQNEAQ (reference sequence). The CDR3 DNA reads TGTGCCAGCAGCCTCCTATCCGGGGAGCTGTTTTTT. It yields the protein CASSLLSGELFF. Based on the CDR3 plus reference TRBV7-9 and TRBJ2-2, the full variable domain is DTGVSQNPRHKITKRGQNVTFRCDPISEHNRLYWYRQTLGQGPEFLTYFQNEAQLEKSRLLSDRFSAERPKGSFSTLEIQRTEQGDSAMYLCASSLLSGELFFGEGSRLTVL.

This clone was counted once. The chain combines TRBV7-3 with TRBJ2-5; TRBD1 matches 8 bases. CDR3 length equals 15 residues. Trimming took 5 bases from V and 1 from J; bases not matched to a gene: 6. Germline V gene data show CDR1 as SGHTA and CDR2 as FQGTGA. The CDR3 coding sequence is TGTGCCAGCAGCCGGACAGGGACCACCCAAGAGACCCAGTACTTC. Protein sequence: CASSRTGTTQETQYF. Based on the CDR3 plus reference TRBV7-3 and TRBJ2-5, the full variable domain is GAGVSQTPSNKVTEKGKYVELRCDPISGHTALYWYRQSLGQGPEFLIYFQGTGAADDSGLPNDRFFAVRPEGSVSTLKIQRTERGDSAVYLCASSRTGTTQETQYFGPGTRLLVL.

CDR3 nucleotide sequence: TGCGCCAGCAGCCGGGTACTAGCGGGGGGACCTATACGGAATCAAGAGACCCAGTACTTC. It codes for CASSRVLAGGPIRNQETQYF. The chain carries TRBV4-1 and TRBJ2-5; 12 positions match TRBD2. The germline CDR1 and CDR2 sequences are MGHRA and YSYEKL. The CDR3 sequence is 20 residues long. The junction had 17 bases not matched to a gene; V was cut back by 4 bases and J by 2 bases.

The chain employs TRBV5-1 and TRBJ1-2; 8 nucleotides line up with TRBD1. V shed 0 bases, J shed 8 bases, and the junction held 9 bases outside the gene matches. Looked up from germline, CDR1 is SGHRS and CDR2 is YFSETQ. The CDR3 consists of 15 residues. In DNA, the CDR3 is TGCGCCAGCAGCTTGGCCATGGACAGGGCTAACGGCTACACCTTC. The encoded protein is CASSLAMDRANGYTF.